This is a list of T cell receptor beta chains from one sample in a study of ipilimumab plus nivolumab after autologous stem cell transplantation. The table came from immunoSEQ multiplex PCR; TCRdb's copy has only in-frame clones and leaves some out. The table records under 25,000 clones, about four fifths of them present only once. This specimen consisted of PBMCs, obtained in a trial of ipilimumab plus nivolumab as post-transplant consolidation. These receptors were collected from a male donor with diffuse large B-cell lymphoma. Both conserved end residues are part of each CDR3. The D gene is left open where the match is weak. Clone size is given for some rows only: seen once, a few or many times, or a class if the clone is expanded.

d_gene: NA; v_gene: TRBV5-1; abundance: NA; j_gene: TRBJ2-1; CDR3aa: CASSLEDEQFF; CDR3nt: TGCGCCAGCAGCTTGGAGGATGAGCAGTTCTTC
d_gene: TRBD1; v_gene: TRBV7-7; abundance: NA; j_gene: TRBJ2-1; CDR3aa: CASSLGTGDNEQFF; CDR3nt: TGTGCTAGCAGCCTGGGGACAGGAGACAATGAGCAGTTCTTC
d_gene: TRBD1; v_gene: TRBV29-1; abundance: once; j_gene: TRBJ2-7; CDR3aa: CSVNTGDSPYEQYF; CDR3nt: TGCAGCGTTAACACAGGGGATAGCCCCTACGAGCAGTACTTC
d_gene: NA; v_gene: TRBV19; abundance: NA; j_gene: TRBJ2-5; CDR3aa: CASQDTGHPGGETQYF; CDR3nt: TGTGCCAGTCAGGATACGGGGCACCCAGGTGGAGAGACCCAGTACTTC
d_gene: NA; v_gene: TRBV6-1; abundance: NA; j_gene: TRBJ2-3; CDR3aa: CASSAARLFTDTQYF; CDR3nt: TGTGCCAGCAGTGCGGCACGCCTATTCACAGATACGCAGTATTTT
d_gene: NA; v_gene: TRBV5-1; abundance: NA; j_gene: TRBJ2-5; CDR3aa: CASSFNRGETQYF; CDR3nt: TGCGCCAGCAGCTTCAACAGAGGGGAGACCCAGTACTTC
d_gene: NA; v_gene: TRBV11-1; abundance: NA; j_gene: TRBJ2-5; CDR3aa: CASSFPGGETQYF; CDR3nt: TGTGCCAGCAGCTTCCCAGGGGGGGAGACCCAGTACTTC
d_gene: NA; v_gene: TRBV15; abundance: NA; j_gene: TRBJ2-3; CDR3aa: CATSSTETGRAVTDTQYF; CDR3nt: TGTGCCACCAGCAGTACCGAGACAGGGAGGGCGGTCACAGATACGCAGTATTTT
d_gene: TRBD2; v_gene: TRBV19; abundance: NA; j_gene: TRBJ2-3; CDR3aa: CASSIGLAGSTDTQYF; CDR3nt: TGTGCCAGTAGTATAGGACTAGCGGGGAGCACAGATACGCAGTATTTT
d_gene: TRBD1; v_gene: TRBV6-6; abundance: NA; j_gene: TRBJ1-1; CDR3aa: CASSGQGAPEAFF; CDR3nt: TGTGCCAGCAGTGGGCAGGGGGCCCCTGAAGCTTTCTTT
d_gene: NA; v_gene: TRBV6-5; abundance: NA; j_gene: TRBJ2-3; CDR3aa: CASSLDREGGTDTQYF; CDR3nt: TGTGCCAGCAGTTTGGACAGGGAGGGGGGCACAGATACGCAGTATTTT
d_gene: NA; v_gene: TRBV4-1; abundance: NA; j_gene: TRBJ1-2; CDR3aa: CASSQEGRQGYTF; CDR3nt: TGCGCCAGCAGCCAAGAAGGTCGACAGGGCTACACCTTC
d_gene: NA; v_gene: TRBV5-3; abundance: NA; j_gene: TRBJ2-7; CDR3aa: CASSQSAGDTYEQYF; CDR3nt: TGTGCCAGCAGCCAATCGGCGGGGGACACCTACGAGCAGTACTTC
d_gene: NA; v_gene: TRBV4-3; abundance: NA; j_gene: TRBJ2-1; CDR3aa: CASSLDGTGEQFF; CDR3nt: TGCGCCAGCAGCCTGGACGGGACGGGGGAGCAGTTCTTC
d_gene: TRBD1; v_gene: TRBV7-2; abundance: NA; j_gene: TRBJ2-5; CDR3aa: CASSSQGAGETQYF; CDR3nt: TGTGCCAGCAGCTCGCAGGGGGCGGGAGAGACCCAGTACTTC
d_gene: NA; v_gene: TRBV7-8; abundance: NA; j_gene: TRBJ2-7; CDR3aa: CASSLVKGYEQYF; CDR3nt: TGTGCCAGCAGCTTAGTAAAGGGCTACGAGCAGTACTTC
d_gene: NA; v_gene: TRBV30; abundance: NA; j_gene: TRBJ2-7; CDR3aa: CAWSTTYEQYF; CDR3nt: TGTGCCTGGAGTACCACCTACGAGCAGTACTTC
d_gene: TRBD2; v_gene: TRBV4-1; abundance: NA; j_gene: TRBJ2-1; CDR3aa: CASSQGTSGQYNEQFF; CDR3nt: TGCGCCAGCAGCCAAGGTACTAGCGGGCAGTACAATGAGCAGTTCTTC
d_gene: TRBD1; v_gene: TRBV5-4; abundance: NA; j_gene: TRBJ1-3; CDR3aa: CASSLGTGAGNTIYF; CDR3nt: TGTGCCAGCAGCTTGGGGACAGGGGCTGGAAACACCATATATTTT
d_gene: TRBD2; v_gene: TRBV6-6; abundance: NA; j_gene: TRBJ2-1; CDR3aa: CASSSSGGAYNEQFF; CDR3nt: TGTGCCAGCAGTTCTAGCGGGGGGGCCTACAATGAGCAGTTCTTC
d_gene: TRBD1; v_gene: TRBV5-6; abundance: few; j_gene: TRBJ1-1; CDR3aa: CASSVTGRNMNTEAFF; CDR3nt: TGTGCCAGCAGCGTGACAGGGAGGAACATGAACACTGAAGCTTTCTTT
d_gene: TRBD2; v_gene: TRBV5-1; abundance: NA; j_gene: TRBJ2-5; CDR3aa: CASSRGLAGGVETQYF; CDR3nt: TGCGCCAGCAGCAGGGGACTAGCGGGGGGAGTTGAGACCCAGTACTTC
d_gene: TRBD1; v_gene: TRBV5-1; abundance: NA; j_gene: TRBJ2-7; CDR3aa: CASSQGTGGRKEQYF; CDR3nt: TGCGCCAGCAGCCAAGGGACAGGGGGCAGGAAGGAGCAGTACTTC
d_gene: NA; v_gene: TRBV7-2; abundance: once; j_gene: TRBJ1-2; CDR3aa: CASSFLPGLNYGYTF; CDR3nt: TGTGCCAGCAGCTTTCTCCCCGGTCTTAACTATGGCTACACCTTC
d_gene: NA; v_gene: TRBV7-6; abundance: once; j_gene: TRBJ1-1; CDR3aa: CASSKTESNTEAFF; CDR3nt: TGTGCCAGCAGCAAGACAGAGTCGAACACTGAAGCTTTCTTT
d_gene: NA; v_gene: TRBV5-1; abundance: NA; j_gene: TRBJ2-5; CDR3aa: CASSYTDSGETQYF; CDR3nt: TGCGCCAGCAGCTACACGGACAGCGGAGAGACCCAGTACTTC
d_gene: NA; v_gene: TRBV12-5; abundance: NA; j_gene: TRBJ2-2; CDR3aa: CASGLPAGVRTGELFF; CDR3nt: TGTGCTAGTGGTTTACCCGCTGGGGTTAGAACCGGGGAGCTGTTTTTT
d_gene: NA; v_gene: TRBV19; abundance: NA; j_gene: TRBJ1-6; CDR3aa: CASSTLGPIRSPLHF; CDR3nt: TGTGCCAGTAGTACCCTTGGACCGATCCGTTCACCCCTCCACTTT
d_gene: NA; v_gene: TRBV6-5; abundance: few; j_gene: TRBJ2-1; CDR3aa: CASSHDNEQFF; CDR3nt: TGTGCCAGCAGTCACGATAATGAGCAGTTCTTC
d_gene: NA; v_gene: TRBV13; abundance: NA; j_gene: TRBJ2-7; CDR3aa: CASRHFQTGYEQYF; CDR3nt: TGTGCCAGCAGACACTTTCAGACAGGTTACGAGCAGTACTTC
d_gene: TRBD2; v_gene: TRBV5-4; abundance: NA; j_gene: TRBJ2-3; CDR3aa: CASSQDLAGEHTDTQYF; CDR3nt: TGTGCCAGCAGCCAAGATTTAGCGGGAGAGCACACAGATACGCAGTATTTT
d_gene: NA; v_gene: TRBV6-6; abundance: NA; j_gene: TRBJ2-3; CDR3aa: CASGTTSTDTQYF; CDR3nt: TGTGCCAGCGGAACAACTAGCACAGATACGCAGTATTTT
d_gene: NA; v_gene: TRBV20-1; abundance: NA; j_gene: TRBJ1-2; CDR3aa: CSALDTYGYTF; CDR3nt: TGCAGTGCCCTGGACACCTATGGCTACACCTTC
d_gene: NA; v_gene: TRBV9; abundance: NA; j_gene: TRBJ1-2; CDR3aa: CASSLSGLYGYTF; CDR3nt: TGTGCCAGCAGCCTTTCCGGTCTTTATGGCTACACCTTC
d_gene: NA; v_gene: TRBV4-1; abundance: NA; j_gene: TRBJ2-3; CDR3aa: CASRTVLGATDTQYF; CDR3nt: TGCGCCAGCAGGACGGTGTTGGGGGCCACAGATACGCAGTATTTT
d_gene: NA; v_gene: TRBV4-1; abundance: NA; j_gene: TRBJ2-1; CDR3aa: CASSLYRGGAQYNEQFF; CDR3nt: TGCGCCAGCAGCCTTTACCGAGGGGGGGCGCAGTACAATGAGCAGTTCTTC
d_gene: TRBD2; v_gene: TRBV7-2; abundance: NA; j_gene: TRBJ2-7; CDR3aa: CASSSRLASSYEQYF; CDR3nt: TGTGCCAGCAGCTCCCGACTAGCAAGCTCCTACGAGCAGTACTTC
d_gene: NA; v_gene: TRBV5-1; abundance: NA; j_gene: TRBJ2-1; CDR3aa: CASSLPGARNNEQFF; CDR3nt: TGCGCCAGCAGCTTGCCGGGGGCGCGGAATAATGAGCAGTTCTTC
d_gene: TRBD2; v_gene: TRBV6-1; abundance: NA; j_gene: TRBJ2-5; CDR3aa: CASRASGGPGAQYF; CDR3nt: TGTGCCAGCAGGGCTAGCGGGGGGCCTGGGGCCCAGTACTTC
d_gene: TRBD2; v_gene: TRBV6-5; abundance: NA; j_gene: TRBJ2-5; CDR3aa: CASSRGLAGQETQYF; CDR3nt: TGTGCCAGCAGCCGGGGACTAGCGGGACAAGAGACCCAGTACTTC
d_gene: TRBD2; v_gene: TRBV4-2; abundance: NA; j_gene: TRBJ2-7; CDR3aa: CASSPRGGGIPYEQYF; CDR3nt: TGTGCCAGCAGCCCTCGGGGCGGGGGGATTCCCTACGAGCAGTACTTC
d_gene: TRBD1; v_gene: TRBV5-4; abundance: NA; j_gene: TRBJ1-2; CDR3aa: CASSLAGSGGSYGYTF; CDR3nt: TGTGCCAGCAGCTTGGCCGGGTCAGGGGGATCCTATGGCTACACCTTC
d_gene: NA; v_gene: TRBV7-3; abundance: NA; j_gene: TRBJ2-1; CDR3aa: CASSLTSKATLNEQFF; CDR3nt: TGTGCCAGCAGCTTAACGTCGAAAGCGACCCTCAATGAGCAGTTCTTC
d_gene: NA; v_gene: TRBV5-6; abundance: NA; j_gene: TRBJ1-3; CDR3aa: CASSPRGSSSSGNTIYF; CDR3nt: TGTGCCAGCAGCCCGAGGGGCTCCTCGAGCTCTGGAAACACCATATATTTT
d_gene: TRBD2; v_gene: TRBV29-1; abundance: once; j_gene: TRBJ2-5; CDR3aa: CSAIAGGWETQYF; CDR3nt: TGCAGCGCCATAGCGGGGGGCTGGGAGACCCAGTACTTC
d_gene: NA; v_gene: TRBV5-1; abundance: NA; j_gene: TRBJ2-5; CDR3aa: CASSLAGGFGETQYF; CDR3nt: TGCGCCAGCAGCTTGGCCGGGGGATTTGGAGAGACCCAGTACTTC
d_gene: NA; v_gene: TRBV7-9; abundance: NA; j_gene: TRBJ1-2; CDR3aa: CASSPQVNYGYTF; CDR3nt: TGTGCCAGCAGCCCACAGGTTAACTATGGCTACACCTTC
d_gene: NA; v_gene: TRBV7-4; abundance: NA; j_gene: TRBJ1-5; CDR3aa: CASSPPDVQPQHF; CDR3nt: TGTGCCAGCAGCCCCCCTGATGTTCAGCCCCAGCATTTT
d_gene: NA; v_gene: TRBV6-6; abundance: NA; j_gene: TRBJ2-2; CDR3aa: CASSTGQNTGELFF; CDR3nt: TGTGCCAGCAGTACGGGACAAAACACCGGGGAGCTGTTTTTT
d_gene: TRBD1; v_gene: TRBV5-5; abundance: NA; j_gene: TRBJ1-1; CDR3aa: CASSSRDRGPGTEAFF; CDR3nt: TGTGCCAGCAGCTCCCGAGACAGGGGTCCGGGGACTGAAGCTTTCTTT
d_gene: TRBD1; v_gene: TRBV2; abundance: NA; j_gene: TRBJ2-1; CDR3aa: CANPGQRVSNEQFF; CDR3nt: TGTGCCAACCCGGGACAGCGTGTCAGCAATGAGCAGTTCTTC
d_gene: NA; v_gene: TRBV11-2; abundance: NA; j_gene: TRBJ2-2; CDR3aa: CASSSPGTSNTGELFF; CDR3nt: TGTGCCAGCAGCTCCCCCGGGACTTCGAACACCGGGGAGCTGTTTTTT